This TCR beta chain was identified in a study of shared clonotypes between healthy human individuals. TCRdb's copy holds only in-frame clones and misses some; the assay was immunoSEQ multiplex PCR. Of 550,000 to 700,000 clones detected, around 78% appear once; the ten largest clones hold 1.5% to 2%. This receptor was obtained from a woman under 40 in good health. Sequences were obtained from memory CD4+ T cells sorted from blood. Subset denoted: CD45RA-negative fraction.

CDR3 coding DNA: TGTGCCAGCACCAGTTTTTGGTATGGCTACACCTTC. Protein: CASTSFWYGYTF. The chain links TRBV6-1 to TRBJ1-2; D uncertain. The CDR3 has 12 amino acids. Trimming took 7 bases from V and 5 from J, leaving 11 bases between them. The germline V gene encodes CDR1 MNHNS and CDR2 SASEGT.